This T cell receptor beta chain was identified in a study of CD8 T cells in ankylosing spondylitis. TCRdb reprocessed the 5' RACE reads via MiXCR and lists one record per CDR3 protein. The data hold fewer than 250,000 distinct CDR3 sequences, with roughly 25% observed a single time. This clonotype originated in a male donor with ankylosing spondylitis or in good health (not recorded which). Sequenced material: blood, either unsorted or a sorted T cell fraction (not recorded which).

The CDR3 DNA sequence: TGCAGTGCTAGAGATCTTGATGGCGAGACCCAGTACTTC. This translates into CSARDLDGETQYF. J is TRBJ2-5 and V is TRBV20-1; no definite D call. Trimming cost V 0 bases and J 5 bases, with 10 bases left between them. The V gene's germline CDR1 is DFQATT and CDR2 SNEGSKA (reference sequence). The CDR3 extends over 13 amino acids.